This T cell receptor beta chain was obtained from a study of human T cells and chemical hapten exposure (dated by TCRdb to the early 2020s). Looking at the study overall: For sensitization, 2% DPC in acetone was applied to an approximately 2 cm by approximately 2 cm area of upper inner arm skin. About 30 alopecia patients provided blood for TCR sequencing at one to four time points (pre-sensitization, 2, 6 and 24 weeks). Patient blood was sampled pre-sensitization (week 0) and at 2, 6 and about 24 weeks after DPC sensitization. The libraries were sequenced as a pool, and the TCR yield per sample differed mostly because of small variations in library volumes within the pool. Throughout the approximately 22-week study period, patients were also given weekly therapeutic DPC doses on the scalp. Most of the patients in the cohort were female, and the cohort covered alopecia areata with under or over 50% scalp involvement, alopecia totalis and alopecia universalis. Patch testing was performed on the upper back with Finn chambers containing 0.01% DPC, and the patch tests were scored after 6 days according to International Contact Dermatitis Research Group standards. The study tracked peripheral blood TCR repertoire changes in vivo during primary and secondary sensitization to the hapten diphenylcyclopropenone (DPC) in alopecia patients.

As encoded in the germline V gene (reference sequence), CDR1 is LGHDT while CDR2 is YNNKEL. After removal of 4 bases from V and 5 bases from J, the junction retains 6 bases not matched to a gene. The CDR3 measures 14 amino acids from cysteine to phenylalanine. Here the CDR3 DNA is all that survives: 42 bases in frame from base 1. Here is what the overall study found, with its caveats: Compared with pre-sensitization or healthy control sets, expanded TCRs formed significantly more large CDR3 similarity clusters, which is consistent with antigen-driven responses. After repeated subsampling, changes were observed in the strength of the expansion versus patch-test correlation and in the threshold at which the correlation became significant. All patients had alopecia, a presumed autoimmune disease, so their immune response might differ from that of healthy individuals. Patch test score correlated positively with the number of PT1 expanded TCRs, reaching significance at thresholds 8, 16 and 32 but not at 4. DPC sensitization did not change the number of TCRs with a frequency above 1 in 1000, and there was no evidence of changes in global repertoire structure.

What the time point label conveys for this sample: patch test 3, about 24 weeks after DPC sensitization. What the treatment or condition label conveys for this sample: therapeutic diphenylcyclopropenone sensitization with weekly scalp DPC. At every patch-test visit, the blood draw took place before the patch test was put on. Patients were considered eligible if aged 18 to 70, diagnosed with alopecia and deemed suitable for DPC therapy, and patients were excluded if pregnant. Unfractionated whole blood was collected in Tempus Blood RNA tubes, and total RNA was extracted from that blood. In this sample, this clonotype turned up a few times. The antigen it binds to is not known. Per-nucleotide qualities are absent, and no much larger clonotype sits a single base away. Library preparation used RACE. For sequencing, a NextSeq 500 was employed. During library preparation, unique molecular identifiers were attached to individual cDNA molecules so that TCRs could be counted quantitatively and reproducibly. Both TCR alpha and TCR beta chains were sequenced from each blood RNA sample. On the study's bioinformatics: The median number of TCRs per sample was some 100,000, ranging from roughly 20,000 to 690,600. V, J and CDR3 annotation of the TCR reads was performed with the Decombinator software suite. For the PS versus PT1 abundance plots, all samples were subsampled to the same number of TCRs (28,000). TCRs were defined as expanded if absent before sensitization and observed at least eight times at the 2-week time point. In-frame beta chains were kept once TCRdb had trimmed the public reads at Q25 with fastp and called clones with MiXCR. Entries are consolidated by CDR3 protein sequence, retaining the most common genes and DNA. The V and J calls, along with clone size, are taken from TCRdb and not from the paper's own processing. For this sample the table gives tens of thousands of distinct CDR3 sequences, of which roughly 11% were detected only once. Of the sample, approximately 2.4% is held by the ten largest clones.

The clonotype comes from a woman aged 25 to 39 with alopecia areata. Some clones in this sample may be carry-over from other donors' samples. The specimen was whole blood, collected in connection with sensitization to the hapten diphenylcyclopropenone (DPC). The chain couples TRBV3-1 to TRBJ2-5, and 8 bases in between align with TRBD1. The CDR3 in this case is CASSPTGEEETQYF. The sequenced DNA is TGTGCCAGCAGCCCGACAGGGGAGGAGGAGACCCAGTACTTC.